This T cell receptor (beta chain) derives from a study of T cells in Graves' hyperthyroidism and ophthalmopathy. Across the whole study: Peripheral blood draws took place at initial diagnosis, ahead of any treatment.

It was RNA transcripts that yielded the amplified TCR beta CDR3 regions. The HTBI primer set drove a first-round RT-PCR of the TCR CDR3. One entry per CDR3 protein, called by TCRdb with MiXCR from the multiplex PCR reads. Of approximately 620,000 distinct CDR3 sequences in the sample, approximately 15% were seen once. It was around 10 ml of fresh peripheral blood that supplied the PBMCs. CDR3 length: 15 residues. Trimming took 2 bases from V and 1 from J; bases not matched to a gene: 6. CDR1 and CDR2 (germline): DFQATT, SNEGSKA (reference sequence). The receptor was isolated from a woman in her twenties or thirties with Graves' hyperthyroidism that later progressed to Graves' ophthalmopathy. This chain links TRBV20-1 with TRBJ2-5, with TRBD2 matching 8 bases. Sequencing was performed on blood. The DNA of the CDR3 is TGCAGTGCTAGAAGAAGCGCGGGAGGCCAAGAGACCCAGTACTTC. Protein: CSARRSAGGQETQYF.